What follows are 14 T cell receptor beta chains derived from one specimen sequenced in a study of human CD8 memory T cell subsets. UMI-labeled 5' RACE was the method by which TCR beta libraries were made. From the 5' RACE reads, TCRdb lists one entry per CDR3 protein and no DNA. In all, the sample yields some 7,000 distinct CDR3 sequences. The identity of TPEX cells was that of CCR7+ PD-1+ TIGIT+ early memory CD8+ T cells with exhausted-like traits. The sequencing sample was made of CD8+ T cells from PBMCs. Receptors were obtained from a human donor in good health.

The chain combines TRBV9 with TRBJ2-5; no DNA is available, so the TRBD1 call from TCRdb remains unchecked. Germline V lookup: CDR1 SGDLS, CDR2 YYNGEE. The CDR3 contains 13 residues. CDR3 region: CASSMDSQETQYF.

V is TRBV11-3 and J is TRBJ2-7; TCRdb outputs TRBD1, but without DNA this stays unchecked. The germline V gene encodes CDR1 SGHNT and CDR2 YENEEA. The CDR3 is 15 residues long. CDR3: CASSFPRDITYEQYF.

The chain couples TRBV6-6 to TRBJ2-6. CDR1 and CDR2 from the germline V gene are MNHNY and SVGAGI (reference sequence). This CDR3 is 16 amino acids long. CDR3 sequence reads: CASSYLTGTGANVLTF.

The genes are TRBV5-5 and TRBJ2-2. Per germline, CDR1 SGHKS and CDR2 YYEKEE (reference sequence). The CDR3 loop spans 14 amino acids. CDR3 loop: CASSLFVLAGELFF.

J is TRBJ2-7 and V is TRBV20-1. Germline V gene sequence: CDR1 DFQATT, CDR2 SNEGSKA (reference sequence). This CDR3 contains 12 residues. CDR3 sequence reads: CSAKEYSYEQYF.

The chain uses TRBV4-1 and TRBJ2-1; TCRdb reports TRBD2, a call that lacks DNA to check it against. Germline CDR1 MGHRA, CDR2 YSYEKL. The CDR3 extends over 18 amino acids. CDR3 loop: CASSQEGIVAGGLNEQFF.

The chain combines TRBV29-1 with TRBJ1-1; TCRdb's D call, TRBD1, is unchecked because there is no DNA. CDR3 size: 12 residues. The germline CDR1 and CDR2 sequences are SQVTM and ANQGSEA. CDR3 amino acids: CSVEGQGAEAFF.

This chain connects TRBV6-6 to TRBJ2-2. This CDR3 region has 14 residues. Germline V gene lookup returns CDR1 MNHNY and CDR2 SVGAGI (reference sequence). CDR3: CASSRNERIGELFF.

CDR3 in amino acids: CASSFSQGMFTEAFF. J is TRBJ1-1 and V is TRBV5-1; absent DNA, TCRdb's TRBD1 call cannot be checked. CDR3 length: 15 residues. The V gene's germline CDR1 is SGHRS and CDR2 YFSETQ.

This clonotype is labeled medium-sized (0.01 to 0.1%) based on frequency. The rearrangement uses TRBV29-1 and TRBJ2-1; TCRdb picks TRBD2, but there is no DNA to check that call. Germline lookup yields CDR1 SQVTM and CDR2 ANQGSEA. The CDR3 is 14 amino acids. CDR3 sequence: CSVISGRAVSEQFF.

J is TRBJ2-4 and V is TRBV15; TCRdb calls TRBD1, which cannot be checked without DNA. Germline loops: CDR1 LNHNV, CDR2 YYDKDF (reference sequence). The CDR3 runs 15 residues. The CDR3 sequence is CATSSLRQGKNIQYF.

The genes are TRBV15 and TRBJ2-3; TCRdb selects TRBD1, and the lack of DNA leaves this call unchecked. Germline V gives CDR1 LNHNV, CDR2 YYDKDF (reference sequence). The CDR3 has 17 residues. CDR3 residues: CATSRPIQGKFTDTQYF.

The genes are TRBV4-1 and TRBJ2-3; TCRdb's D call of TRBD1 is untestable without DNA. CDR1 is MGHRA and CDR2 is YSYEKL in the germline V gene. This CDR3 is built from 15 residues. CDR3 region: CASSQGRGRADTQYF.

This clonotype is deemed medium-sized by its frequency. This chain links TRBV25-1 with TRBJ1-2. CDR3 length: 13 residues. The V gene's germline CDR1 is MGHDK and CDR2 SYGVNS. This CDR3 reads CASSETITGGYTF.